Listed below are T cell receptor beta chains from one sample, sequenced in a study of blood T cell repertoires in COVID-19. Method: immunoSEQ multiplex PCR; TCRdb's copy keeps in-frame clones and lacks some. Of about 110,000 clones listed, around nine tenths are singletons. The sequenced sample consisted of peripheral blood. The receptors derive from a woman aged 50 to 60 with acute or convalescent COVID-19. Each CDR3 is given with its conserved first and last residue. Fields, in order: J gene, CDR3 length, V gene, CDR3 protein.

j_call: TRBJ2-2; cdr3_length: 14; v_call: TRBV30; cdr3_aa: CARETSGNTGELFF
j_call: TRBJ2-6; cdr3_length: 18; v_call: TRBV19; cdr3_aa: CASSILDRRSSGANVLTF
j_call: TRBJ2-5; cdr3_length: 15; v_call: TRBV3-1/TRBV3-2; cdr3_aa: CASSPWGDGGETQYF
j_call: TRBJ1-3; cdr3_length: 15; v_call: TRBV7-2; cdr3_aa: CASSSTGSPGNTIYF
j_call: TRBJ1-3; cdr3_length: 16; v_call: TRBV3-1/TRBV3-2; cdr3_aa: CASSLGTGASGNTIYF
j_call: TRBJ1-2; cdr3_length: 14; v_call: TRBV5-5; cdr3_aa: CASSFRGAVDGYTF
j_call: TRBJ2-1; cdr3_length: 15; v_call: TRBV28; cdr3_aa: CASSSSGSRDNEQFF
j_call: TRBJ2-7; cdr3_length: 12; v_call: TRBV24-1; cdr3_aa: CATSDQNFPQYF
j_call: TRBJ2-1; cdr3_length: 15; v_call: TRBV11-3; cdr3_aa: CASSLRGTGGNEQFF
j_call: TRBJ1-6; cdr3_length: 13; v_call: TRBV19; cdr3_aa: CASSGQGNSPLHF
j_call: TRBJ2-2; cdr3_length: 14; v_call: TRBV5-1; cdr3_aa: CASSGTGGTGELFF
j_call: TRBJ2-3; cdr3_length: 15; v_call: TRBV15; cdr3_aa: CATSSGQVATDTQYF
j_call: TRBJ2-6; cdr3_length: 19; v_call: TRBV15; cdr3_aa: CATRQVRDRSFSGANVLTF
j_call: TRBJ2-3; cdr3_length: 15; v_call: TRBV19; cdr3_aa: CASSPLRENLDTQYF
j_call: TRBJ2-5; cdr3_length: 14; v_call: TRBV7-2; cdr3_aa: CASSLGWGLETQYF
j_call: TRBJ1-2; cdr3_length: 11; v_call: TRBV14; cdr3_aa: CASSLTGGYTF
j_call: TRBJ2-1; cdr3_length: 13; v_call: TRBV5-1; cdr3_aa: CASRHTSGDEQFF
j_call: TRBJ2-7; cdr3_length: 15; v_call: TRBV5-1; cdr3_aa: CASIGGSSGSGEQYF
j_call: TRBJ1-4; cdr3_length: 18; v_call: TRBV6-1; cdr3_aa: CASSEVAPDRGGNEKLFF
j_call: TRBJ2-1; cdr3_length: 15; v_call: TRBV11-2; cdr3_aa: CASSLGTSGYNEQFF
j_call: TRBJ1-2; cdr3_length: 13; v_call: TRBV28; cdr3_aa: CASLLRAGLGYTF
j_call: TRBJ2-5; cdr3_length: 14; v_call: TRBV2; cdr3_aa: CASSGPQAIETQYF
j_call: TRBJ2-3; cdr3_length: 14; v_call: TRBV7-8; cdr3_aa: CASSVGLSTDTQYF
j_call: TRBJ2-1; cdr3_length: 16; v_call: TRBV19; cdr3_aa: CASSTSGRSSYNEQFF
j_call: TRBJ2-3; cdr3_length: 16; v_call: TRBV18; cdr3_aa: CASSLQLAGGEDTQYF
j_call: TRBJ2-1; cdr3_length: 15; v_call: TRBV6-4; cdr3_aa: CASSVSTGTGGDKFF
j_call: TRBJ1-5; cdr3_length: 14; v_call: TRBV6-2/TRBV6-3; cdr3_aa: CASSYGWADQPQHF
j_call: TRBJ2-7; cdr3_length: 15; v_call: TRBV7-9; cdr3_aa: CASSLGTSGSYEQYF
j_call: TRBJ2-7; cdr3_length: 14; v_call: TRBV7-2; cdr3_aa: CASSFKTSAGEQYF
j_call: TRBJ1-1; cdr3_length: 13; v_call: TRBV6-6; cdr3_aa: CASSYSTGTEAFF
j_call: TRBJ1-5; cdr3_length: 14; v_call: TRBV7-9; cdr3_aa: CASSSSRGGQPQHF
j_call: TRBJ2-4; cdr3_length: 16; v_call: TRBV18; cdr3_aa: CASSMDSSVAKNIQYF
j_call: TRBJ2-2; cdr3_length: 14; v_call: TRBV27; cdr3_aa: CASSLLGGTGELFF
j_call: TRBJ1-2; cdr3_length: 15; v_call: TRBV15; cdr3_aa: CATSRKIGQGDGYTF
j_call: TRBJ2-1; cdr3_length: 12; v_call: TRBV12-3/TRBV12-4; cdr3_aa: CASSEGLALLFF
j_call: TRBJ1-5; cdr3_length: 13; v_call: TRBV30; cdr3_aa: CAWSVQGDQPQHF
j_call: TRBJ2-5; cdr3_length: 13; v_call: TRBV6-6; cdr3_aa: CASQEILDGTQYF
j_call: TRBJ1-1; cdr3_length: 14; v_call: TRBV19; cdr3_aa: CASRPGQGAREAFF
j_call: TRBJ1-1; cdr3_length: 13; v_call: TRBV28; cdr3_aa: CASSPATGPEAFF
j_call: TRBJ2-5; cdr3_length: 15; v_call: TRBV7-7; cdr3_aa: CASSLSGAQQETQYF
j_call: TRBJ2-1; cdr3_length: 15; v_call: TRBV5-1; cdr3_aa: CASSLEGTSVDEQFF
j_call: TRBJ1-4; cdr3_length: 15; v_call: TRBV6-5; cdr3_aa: CASSYSTATNEKLFF
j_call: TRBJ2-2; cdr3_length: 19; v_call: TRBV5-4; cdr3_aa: CASSLTVTRTLRNTGELFF
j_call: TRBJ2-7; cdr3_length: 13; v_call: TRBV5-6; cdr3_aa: CASSLVDLREQYF
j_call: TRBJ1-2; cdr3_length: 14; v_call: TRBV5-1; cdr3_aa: CASSLGTDDYGYTF
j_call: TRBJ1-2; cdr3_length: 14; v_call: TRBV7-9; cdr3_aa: CASSLDGERSGYTF
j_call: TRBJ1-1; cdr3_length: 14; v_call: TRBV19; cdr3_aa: CASSIRGHGTEAFF
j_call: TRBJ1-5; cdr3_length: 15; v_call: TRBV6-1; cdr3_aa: CASSEAIQGGQPQHF
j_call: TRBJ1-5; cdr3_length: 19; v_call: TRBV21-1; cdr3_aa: CASGLSGHPPRYSNQPQHF
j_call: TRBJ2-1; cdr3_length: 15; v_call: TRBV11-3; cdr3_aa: CASSRGGSSYNEQFF